This T cell receptor beta chain derives from a study of cytomegalovirus exposure and HLA in healthy donors. On the study more broadly: An analysis done earlier identified more than 100 million unique TCR beta sequences from around 180 million T cells. Of fewer than 450 genotyped donors, approximately 80% clustered with self-reported Caucasian donors. Notes on the study in general: Earlier results showed most TCR beta V segments being productive about 87% or about 30% of the time. Donors belonging to an Asian-associated ancestry cluster reportedly showed fewer N-insertions in productive TCRs than the roughly 700-donor mean, according to what a later analysis found.

With regard to this clone: Its target is not known.

The PCR employed 60 Vbeta primers together with 13 Jbeta primers. Assay: immunoSEQ multiplex PCR; the TCRdb copy retains only in-frame clones and omits some. The sample shows approximately 150,000 clones, 75% to 85% of them seen only once. The source material was PBMCs. The receptor's source is a woman between 45 and 65 years old in good health and CMV-seropositive.

The CDR3 nucleotides read TGCGCCAGCAGCTCCGGGACTAGCGGGGAGGAGCAGTACTTC. This codes for CASSSGTSGEEQYF. This chain connects TRBV5-1 to TRBJ2-7; 13 bases map to TRBD2. This CDR3 comprises 14 residues. Germline assignment: CDR1 SGHRS and CDR2 YFSETQ. V gave up 3 bases and J gave up 7 bases; unmatched junction bases: 4.